This record covers a single TCR beta chain. V lost 0 bases to trimming and J lost 9 bases, with 17 bases between them. The CDR3 is 16 amino acids. Germline lookup yields CDR1 LNHDA and CDR2 SQIVND (reference sequence). This record belongs to a study of shared clonotypes between healthy human individuals. The data were produced by immunoSEQ multiplex PCR, yet TCRdb's version contains in-frame clones alone and is incomplete. The repertoire holds 550,000 to 850,000 clones, with around 74% as singletons. The clonotype originates from a woman in her 30s in good health. Sequencing was carried out using memory CD4+ T cells sorted from blood. Subset of the sample: CD45RA-negative fraction. This chain connects TRBV19 to TRBJ1-4; D is uncertain. The CDR3 sequence: CASSIEGGSPGKKLFF. In DNA form, the CDR3 reads TGTGCCAGTAGTATAGAGGGCGGGTCCCCGGGTAAAAAACTGTTTTTT.